This T cell receptor beta chain was sequenced in a study of blood T cell repertoires in COVID-19. Overall study: Specimens from acute and convalescent COVID-19 originated in the United States, Italy and Spain.

The CDR3 is made up of 16 amino acids. Germline V gene lookup returns CDR1 SGHAT and CDR2 FQNNGV. Trimming shortened V by 5 bases and J by 3 bases, and 17 bases separated the two germline ends. Using immunoSEQ multiplex PCR, the repertoire was profiled, and TCRdb retains in-frame clones only, with some absent. The table includes a few hundred thousand clones, 88% detected once. Material for sequencing was peripheral blood. This receptor was identified in a man aged 55 to 70 who had recovered from COVID-19. V is TRBV11-2 and J is TRBJ2-1; weak D call: TRBD2 (5 bases). CDR3 region: CASSPFGDRDYNEQFF. In DNA form, the CDR3 reads TGTGCCAGCAGCCCTTTTGGGGATCGGGACTACAATGAGCAGTTCTTC.